The 3 T cell receptor beta chains below all came from one sample that was sequenced in a study of OX40 agonist ivuxolimab in advanced cancers. Some clones are missing from TCRdb's copy, which holds only in-frame ones; the method was immunoSEQ multiplex PCR. The sample holds fewer than 80,000 clones, approximately 86% seen once. The sample was CD4+ or CD8+ T cells sorted from blood, taken in a trial of the OX40 agonist ivuxolimab. These receptors all come from an adult with an advanced solid tumor such as melanoma, head and neck, liver or kidney cancer.

This chain links TRBV7-3 with TRBJ2-3; D possibly matches TRBD1 or TRBD2 (5 bases each). The CDR3 is 15 residues long. Per the germline V gene, CDR1 is SGHTA and CDR2 is FQGTGA. V lost 9 bases, J lost 1 base, and 17 bases lay in between. The CDR3 nucleotides are TGTGCCAGTGCCCTCCGGGACGGACGCACAGATACGCAGTATTTT. Amino acids: CASALRDGRTDTQYF.

The chain has TRBV2 and TRBJ1-1, with D possibly matching TRBD1 (5 bases). The V gene's germline CDR1 is SNHLY and CDR2 FYNNEI. The CDR3 covers 13 residues. Trimming removed 10 bases from V and 1 base from J, with 13 bases in between. The CDR3 coding sequence is TGTGCCACCAGCGGAACAGGGAACACTGAAGCTTTCTTT. Amino acid sequence: CATSGTGNTEAFF. Full variable domain (missing parts from reference TRBV2 and TRBJ1-1): EPEVTQTPSHQVTQMGQEVILRCVPISNHLYFYWYRQILGQKVEFLVSFYNNEISEKSEIFDDQFSVERPDGSNFTLKIRSTKLEDSAMYFCATSGTGNTEAFFGQGTRLTVV.

The chain combines TRBV27 with TRBJ1-2; D may be TRBD1 (5 bases). V was clipped by 7 bases and J by 1 base, with 22 bases between them. The CDR3 totals 17 residues. From germline, CDR1 is MNHEY and CDR2 SMNVEV (reference sequence). The chain's CDR3 is CASTPRRDLVLNYGYTF. DNA for the CDR3: TGTGCCAGCACCCCTCGACGGGACCTAGTCCTTAACTATGGCTACACCTTC.